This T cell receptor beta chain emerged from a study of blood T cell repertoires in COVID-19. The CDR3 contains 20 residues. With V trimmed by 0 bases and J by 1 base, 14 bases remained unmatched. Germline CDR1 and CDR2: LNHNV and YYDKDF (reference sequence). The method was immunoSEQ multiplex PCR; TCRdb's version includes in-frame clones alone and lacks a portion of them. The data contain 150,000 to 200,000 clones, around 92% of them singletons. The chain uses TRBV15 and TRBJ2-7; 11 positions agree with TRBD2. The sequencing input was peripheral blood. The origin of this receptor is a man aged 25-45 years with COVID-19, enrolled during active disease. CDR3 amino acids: CATSRDVTSGSVGISYEQYF. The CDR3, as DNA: TGTGCCACCAGCAGAGATGTAACTAGCGGGAGTGTAGGGATTTCCTACGAGCAGTACTTC.